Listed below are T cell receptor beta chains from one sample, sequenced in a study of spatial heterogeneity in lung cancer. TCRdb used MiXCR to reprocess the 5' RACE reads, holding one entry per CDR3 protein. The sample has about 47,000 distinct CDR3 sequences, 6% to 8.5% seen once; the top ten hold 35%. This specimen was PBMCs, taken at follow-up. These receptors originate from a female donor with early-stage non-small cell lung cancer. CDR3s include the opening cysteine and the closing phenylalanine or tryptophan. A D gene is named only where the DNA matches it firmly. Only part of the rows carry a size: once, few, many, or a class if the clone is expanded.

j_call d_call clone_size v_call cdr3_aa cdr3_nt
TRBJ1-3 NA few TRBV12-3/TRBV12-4 CASISGNTIYF TGTGCCAGTATCTCTGGAAACACCATATATTTT
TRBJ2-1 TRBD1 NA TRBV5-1 CASSLDRGQNEQFF TGCGCCAGCAGCCTCGACAGGGGGCAAAATGAGCAGTTCTTC
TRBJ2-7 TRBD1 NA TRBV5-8 CASSLGADRVEQYF TGTGCCAGCAGCCTGGGGGCGGACAGGGTCGAGCAGTACTTC
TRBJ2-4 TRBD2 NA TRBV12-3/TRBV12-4 CASSARTSGLAKNIQYF TGTGCCAGCAGTGCCAGGACTAGCGGACTAGCCAAAAACATTCAGTACTTC
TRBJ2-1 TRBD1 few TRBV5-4 CASSLRDRSDNEQFF TGTGCCAGCAGCTTGAGGGACAGGTCCGACAATGAGCAGTTCTTC
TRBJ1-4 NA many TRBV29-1 CSVVGINEKLFF TGCAGCGTTGTAGGGATTAATGAAAAACTGTTTTTT
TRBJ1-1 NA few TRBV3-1 CASSQGLAAFF TGTGCCAGCAGCCAGGGCCTTGCAGCTTTCTTT
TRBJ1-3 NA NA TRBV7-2 CASSPTHLSGNTIYF TGTGCCAGCAGCCCCACCCACCTCTCTGGAAACACCATATATTTT
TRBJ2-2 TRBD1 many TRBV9 CASSARTGSTGELFF TGTGCCAGCAGCGCCCGGACAGGGTCGACAGGGGAGCTGTTTTTT
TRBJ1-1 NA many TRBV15 CATSRETPGTEAFF TGTGCCACCAGCAGAGAGACCCCAGGCACTGAAGCTTTCTTT
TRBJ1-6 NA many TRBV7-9 CASSSASSLHF TGTGCCAGCAGCTCCGCCAGTAGCCTCCACTTT
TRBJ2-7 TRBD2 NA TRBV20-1 CSARDPSGGAYEQYF TGCAGTGCTAGAGACCCTAGCGGGGGGGCCTACGAGCAGTACTTC
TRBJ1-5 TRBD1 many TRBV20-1 CSAHTGAGNQPQHF TGCAGTGCTCACACAGGGGCGGGCAATCAGCCCCAGCATTTT
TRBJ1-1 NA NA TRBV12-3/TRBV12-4 CASSLGGQNTEAFF TGTGCCAGCAGTTTAGGTGGACAGAACACTGAAGCTTTCTTT
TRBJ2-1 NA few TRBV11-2 CASSTGLSELFF TGTGCCAGCAGCACAGGACTCTCCGAATTGTTCTTC
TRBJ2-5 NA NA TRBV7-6 CASGSRTPQETQYF TGTGCCAGCGGATCGCGGACTCCCCAAGAGACCCAGTACTTC
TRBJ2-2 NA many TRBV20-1 CSAREPGTNTGELFF TGCAGTGCTAGAGAGCCGGGCACGAACACCGGGGAGCTGTTTTTT
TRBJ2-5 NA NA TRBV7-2 CASSFGGYQETQYF TGTGCCAGCAGCTTTGGGGGGTACCAAGAGACCCAGTACTTC
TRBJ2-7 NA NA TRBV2 CASSWGDYEQYF TGTGCCAGCAGTTGGGGTGATTACGAGCAGTACTTC
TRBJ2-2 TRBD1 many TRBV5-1 CASRPGQGNTGELFF TGCGCCAGCAGACCGGGACAGGGGAACACCGGGGAGCTGTTTTTT
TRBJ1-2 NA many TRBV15 CATSNTGNYGYTF TGTGCCACCAGCAACACAGGAAACTATGGCTACACCTTC
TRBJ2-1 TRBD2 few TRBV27 CASNSRGAGGDEQFF TGTGCCAGCAACTCTCGAGGAGCGGGGGGCGATGAGCAGTTCTTC
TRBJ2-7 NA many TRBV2 CASMPQGTYEQYF TGTGCCAGCATGCCCCAGGGAACCTACGAGCAGTACTTC
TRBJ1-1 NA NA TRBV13 CASSPRRFTEAFF TGTGCCAGCAGCCCAAGAAGGTTCACTGAAGCTTTCTTT
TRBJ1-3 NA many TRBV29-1 CSVGGDSGNTIYF TGCAGCGTTGGTGGTGACTCTGGAAACACCATATATTTT
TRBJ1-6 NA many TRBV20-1 CSARDRPFYNSPLHF TGCAGTGCTAGAGATCGGCCTTTTTATAATTCACCCCTCCACTTT
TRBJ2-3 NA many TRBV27 CASSFASTDTQYF TGTGCCAGCAGTTTTGCTAGCACAGATACGCAGTATTTT
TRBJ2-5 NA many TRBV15 CATSRHIQETQYF TGTGCCACCAGCAGGCATATCCAAGAGACCCAGTACTTC
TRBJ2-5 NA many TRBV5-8 CASSVPPRETQYF TGTGCCAGCAGTGTTCCGCCCCGAGAGACCCAGTACTTC
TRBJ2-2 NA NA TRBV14 CASSPSFGNTGALFF TGTGCCAGCAGCCCTTCGTTCGGGAACACCGGGGCGCTGTTTTTT
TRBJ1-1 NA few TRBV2 CASREEGNTEAFF TGTGCCAGCAGAGAGGAAGGGAACACTGAAGCTTTCTTT
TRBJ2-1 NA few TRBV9 CASSFGPEGGWEQFF TGTGCCAGCAGCTTCGGGCCTGAAGGGGGATGGGAGCAGTTCTTC
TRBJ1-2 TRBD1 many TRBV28 CASSSGQGAQKSYTF TGTGCCAGCAGTTCGGGACAGGGGGCGCAGAAAAGCTACACCTTC
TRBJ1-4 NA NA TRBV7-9 CASSLALKGAREKLFF TGTGCCAGCAGCTTAGCGCTAAAAGGGGCACGGGAAAAACTGTTTTTT
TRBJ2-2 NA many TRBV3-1 CASSQVQGYTGELFF TGTGCCAGCAGCCAAGTCCAGGGGTACACCGGGGAGCTGTTTTTT
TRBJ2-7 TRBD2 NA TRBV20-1 CSAAGTRDDDEQYF TGCAGTGCAGCCGGGACTAGGGATGACGACGAGCAGTACTTC
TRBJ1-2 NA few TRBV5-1 CASRKDQGNYGYTF TGCGCCAGCAGAAAGGACCAGGGAAACTATGGCTACACCTTC
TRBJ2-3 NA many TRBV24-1 CATSPSRGSTDTQYF TGTGCCACCAGTCCTTCCCGGGGTAGCACAGATACGCAGTATTTT
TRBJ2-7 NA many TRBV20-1 CSAAGLPSYEQYF TGCAGTGCCGCCGGTTTGCCCTCCTACGAGCAGTACTTC
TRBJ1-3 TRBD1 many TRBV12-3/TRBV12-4 CATRGTGRGNTIYF TGTGCCACCCGCGGGACAGGGAGGGGAAACACCATATATTTT
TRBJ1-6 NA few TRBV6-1 CASSFGGGRDNSPLHF TGTGCCAGCAGCTTCGGCGGGGGCAGAGATAATTCACCCCTCCACTTT
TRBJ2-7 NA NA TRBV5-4 CDSSLGSTYEQYF TGTGACAGCAGCTTGGGCAGCACCTACGAGCAGTACTTC
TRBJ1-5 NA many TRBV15 CATSRDYSNQPQHF TGTGCCACCAGCAGAGATTATAGCAATCAGCCCCAGCATTTT
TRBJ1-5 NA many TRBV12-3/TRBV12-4 CASSLRGSLQHF TGTGCCAGCAGTTTACGGGGATCGCTCCAGCATTTT
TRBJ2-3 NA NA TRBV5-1 CASSRDGSTDTQYF TGCGCCAGCAGCCGTGACGGAAGTACAGATACGCAGTATTTT
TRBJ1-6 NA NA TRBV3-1 CASSPYREDNSPLHF TGTGCCAGCAGTCCGTACAGGGAGGATAATTCACCCCTCCACTTT
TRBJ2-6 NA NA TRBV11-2 CASSPTGSGASALTF TGTGCCAGCAGCCCAACAGGGTCTGGGGCCAGCGCCCTGACTTTC
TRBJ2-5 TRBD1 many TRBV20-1 CSAAGTGASNF TGCAGTGCAGCCGGGACAGGGGCGAGTAACTTC
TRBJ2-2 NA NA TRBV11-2 CASSVRGGRAGELFF TGTGCCAGCAGCGTCAGAGGGGGGCGAGCCGGGGAGCTGTTTTTT
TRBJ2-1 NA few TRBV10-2 CASSERLVSEQFF TGCGCCAGCAGTGAGAGGTTGGTATCCGAGCAGTTCTTC
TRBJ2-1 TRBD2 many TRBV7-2 CASTVTSGELEQFF TGTGCCAGCACCGTGACTAGCGGGGAGCTTGAGCAGTTCTTC
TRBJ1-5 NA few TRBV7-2 CASSLEGPQGTQHF TGTGCCAGCAGCTTAGAAGGTCCACAGGGCACCCAGCATTTT
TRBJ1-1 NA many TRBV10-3 CAISDTGARRNTEAFF TGTGCCATCAGTGATACAGGAGCGCGCCGGAACACTGAAGCTTTCTTT